This T cell receptor (beta chain) is from a study of T-cell memory formation after mild COVID-19. Overall study context: Across donors, TCR clusters were largely donor specific. Notes on the study in general: The study found contracting CD4+ clones mainly in CM and EM and contracting CD8+ clones in EMRA.

The CDR3 runs to 17 residues. The germline V gene encodes CDR1 MNHEY and CDR2 SVGEGT. Trimming pared 1 base from V and 4 bases from J, leaving 19 bases between. This clonotype turned up a few times. Its antigen is still unknown. Amplification by 5'RACE using constant-segment primers produced TCR alpha and TCR beta cDNA libraries that carried sample barcodes and UMIs. TCRdb itself ran the 5' RACE reads through MiXCR, one entry per CDR3 protein. Here the sample spans around 250,000 distinct CDR3 sequences, around 10% being singletons. This chain joins TRBV6-2 or TRBV6-3 and TRBJ1-2; D call uncertain. The sample comprised PBMCs or a T cell subset sorted from them (not recorded which). This clonotype was sampled from a man aged 18-30 years who had mild COVID-19 (a few samples of this study predate the infection). Cell type and time point are not known. Here the CDR3 reads CASSYYPGSIQIYGYTF. DNA of the CDR3: TGTGCCAGCAGTTACTACCCCGGCAGCATACAGATCTATGGCTACACCTTC.